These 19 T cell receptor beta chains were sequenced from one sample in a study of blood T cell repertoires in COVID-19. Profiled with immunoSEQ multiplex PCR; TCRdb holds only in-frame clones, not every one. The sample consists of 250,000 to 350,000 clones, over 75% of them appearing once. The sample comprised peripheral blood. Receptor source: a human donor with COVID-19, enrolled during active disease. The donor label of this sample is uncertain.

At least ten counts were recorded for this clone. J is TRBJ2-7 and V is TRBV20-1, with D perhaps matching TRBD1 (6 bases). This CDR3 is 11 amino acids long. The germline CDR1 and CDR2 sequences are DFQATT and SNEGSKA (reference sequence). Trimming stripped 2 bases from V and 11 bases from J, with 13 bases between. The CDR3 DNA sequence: TGCAGTGCTAGATCGGGCAGGGGAGAGTACTTC. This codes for CSARSGRGEYF.

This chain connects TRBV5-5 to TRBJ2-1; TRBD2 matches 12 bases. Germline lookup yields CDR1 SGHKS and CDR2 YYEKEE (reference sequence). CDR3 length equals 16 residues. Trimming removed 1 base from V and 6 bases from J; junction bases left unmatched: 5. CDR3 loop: CASSLLAGGPFNEQFF. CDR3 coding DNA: TGTGCCAGCAGCTTGCTAGCGGGAGGGCCTTTCAATGAGCAGTTCTTC. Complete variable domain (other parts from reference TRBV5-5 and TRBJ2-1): DAGVTQSPTHLIKTRGQQVTLRCSPISGHKSVSWYQQVLGQGPQFIFQYYEKEERGRGNFPDRFSARQFPNYSSELNVNALLLGDSALYLCASSLLAGGPFNEQFFGPGTRLTVL.

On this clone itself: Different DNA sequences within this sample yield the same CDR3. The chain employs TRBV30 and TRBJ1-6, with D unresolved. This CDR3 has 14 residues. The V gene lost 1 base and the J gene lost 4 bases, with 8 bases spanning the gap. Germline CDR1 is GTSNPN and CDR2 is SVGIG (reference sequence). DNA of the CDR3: TGTGCCTGGAGTGCTTCCAGGTATAATTCACCCCTCCACTTT. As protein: CAWSASRYNSPLHF.

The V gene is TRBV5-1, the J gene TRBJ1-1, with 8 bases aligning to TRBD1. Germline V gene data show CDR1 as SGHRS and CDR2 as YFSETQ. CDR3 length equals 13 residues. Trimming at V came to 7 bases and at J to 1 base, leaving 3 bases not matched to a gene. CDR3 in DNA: TGCGCCAGCGCCGGGACAGGGAACACTGAAGCTTTCTTT. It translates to CASAGTGNTEAFF. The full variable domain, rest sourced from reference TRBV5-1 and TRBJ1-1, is KAGVTQTPRYLIKTRGQQVTLSCSPISGHRSVSWYQQTPGQGLQFLFEYFSETQRNKGNFPGRFSGRQFSNSRSEMNVSTLELGDSALYLCASAGTGNTEAFFGQGTRLTVV.

The CDR3 sequence is CASSLEPGLAPGELFF. CDR3 coding DNA: TGCGCCAGCAGCTTGGAACCGGGACTAGCCCCCGGGGAGCTGTTTTTT. V usage is TRBV5-1 and J usage is TRBJ2-2; 9 bases are shared with TRBD2. Trimming at V came to 0 bases and at J to 6 bases, leaving 6 bases not matched to a gene. The CDR3 is 16 amino acids. Germline values: CDR1 SGHRS, CDR2 YFSETQ.

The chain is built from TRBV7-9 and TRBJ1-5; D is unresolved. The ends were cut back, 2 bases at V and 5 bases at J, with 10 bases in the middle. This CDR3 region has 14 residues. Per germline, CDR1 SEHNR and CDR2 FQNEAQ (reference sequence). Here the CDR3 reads CASSLSGNHQPQHF. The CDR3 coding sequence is TGTGCCAGCAGCTTATCAGGCAATCATCAGCCCCAGCATTTT.

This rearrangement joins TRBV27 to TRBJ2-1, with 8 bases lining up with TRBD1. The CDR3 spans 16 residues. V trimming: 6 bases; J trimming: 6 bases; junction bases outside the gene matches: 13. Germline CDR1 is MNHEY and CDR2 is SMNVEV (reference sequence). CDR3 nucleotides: TGTGCCAGCAGCGTACGGACAGGGCTAGGGGGCAATGAGCAGTTCTTC. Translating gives CASSVRTGLGGNEQFF.

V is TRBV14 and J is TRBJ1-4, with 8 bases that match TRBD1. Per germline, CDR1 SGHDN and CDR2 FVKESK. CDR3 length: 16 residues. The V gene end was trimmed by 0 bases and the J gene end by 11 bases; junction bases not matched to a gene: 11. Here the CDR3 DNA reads TGTGCCAGCAGCCAAGATCTGGGACAGGCCCTGGGGAAACTGTTTTTT. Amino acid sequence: CASSQDLGQALGKLFF.

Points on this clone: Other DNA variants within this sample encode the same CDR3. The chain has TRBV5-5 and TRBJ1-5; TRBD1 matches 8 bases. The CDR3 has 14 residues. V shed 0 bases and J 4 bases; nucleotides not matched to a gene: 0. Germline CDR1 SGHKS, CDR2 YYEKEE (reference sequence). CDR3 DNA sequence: TGTGCCAGCAGCTTGGGGACAGGGAATCAGCCCCAGCATTTT. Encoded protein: CASSLGTGNQPQHF.

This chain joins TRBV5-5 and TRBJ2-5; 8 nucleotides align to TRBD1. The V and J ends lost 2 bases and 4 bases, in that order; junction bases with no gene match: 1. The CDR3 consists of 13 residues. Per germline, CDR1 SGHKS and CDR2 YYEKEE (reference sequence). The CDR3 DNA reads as TGTGCCAGCAGCTTTCAGGGGGCAGAGACCCAGTACTTC. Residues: CASSFQGAETQYF.

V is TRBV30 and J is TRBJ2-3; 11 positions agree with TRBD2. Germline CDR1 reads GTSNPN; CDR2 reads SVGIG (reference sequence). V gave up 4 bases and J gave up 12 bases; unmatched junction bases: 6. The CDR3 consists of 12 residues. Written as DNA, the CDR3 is TGTGCCTGGATGACTAGCGGGGCTTCACAGTATTTT. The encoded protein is CAWMTSGASQYF.

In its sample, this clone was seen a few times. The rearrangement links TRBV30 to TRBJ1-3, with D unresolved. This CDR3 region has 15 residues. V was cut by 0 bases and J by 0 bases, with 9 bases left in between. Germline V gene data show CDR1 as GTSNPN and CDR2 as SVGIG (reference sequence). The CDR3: CAWSVSLSSGNTIYF. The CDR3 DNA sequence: TGTGCCTGGAGTGTGTCACTTTCCTCTGGAAACACCATATATTTT.

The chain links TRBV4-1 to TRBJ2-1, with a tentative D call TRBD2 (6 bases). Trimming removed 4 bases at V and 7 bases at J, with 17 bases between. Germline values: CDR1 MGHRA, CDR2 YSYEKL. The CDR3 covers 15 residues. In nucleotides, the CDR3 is TGCGCCAGCAGCCGCGGACTAATTGGTGGGAATGAGCAGTTCTTC. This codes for CASSRGLIGGNEQFF.

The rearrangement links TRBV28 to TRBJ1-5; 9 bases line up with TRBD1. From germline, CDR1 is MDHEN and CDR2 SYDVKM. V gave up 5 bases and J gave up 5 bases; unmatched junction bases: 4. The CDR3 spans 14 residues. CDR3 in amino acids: CASSPGQGYQPQHF. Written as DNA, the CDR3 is TGTGCCAGCAGTCCGGGACAGGGCTATCAGCCCCAGCATTTT.

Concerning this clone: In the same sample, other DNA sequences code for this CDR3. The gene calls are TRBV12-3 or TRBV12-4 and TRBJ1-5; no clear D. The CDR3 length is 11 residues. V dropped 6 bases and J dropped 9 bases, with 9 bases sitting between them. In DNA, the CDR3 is TGTGCCAGCAGCAGTAGAGGGCCCCAGCATTTT. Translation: CASSSRGPQHF.

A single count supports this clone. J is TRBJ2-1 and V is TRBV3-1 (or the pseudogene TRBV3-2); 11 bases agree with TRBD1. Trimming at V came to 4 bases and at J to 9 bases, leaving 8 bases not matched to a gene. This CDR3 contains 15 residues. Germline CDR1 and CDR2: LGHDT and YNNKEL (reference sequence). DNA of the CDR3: TGTGCCAGCAGCCTGGCCGGGACAGGGGGACCTGAGCAGTTCTTC. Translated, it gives CASSLAGTGGPEQFF.

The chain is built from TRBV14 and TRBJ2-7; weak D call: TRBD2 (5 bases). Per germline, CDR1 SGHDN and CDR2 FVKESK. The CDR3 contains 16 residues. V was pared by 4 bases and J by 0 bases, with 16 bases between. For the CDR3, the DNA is TGTGCCAGCAGCCCCCCCCGAGGGATGAGCTCCTACGAGCAGTACTTC. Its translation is CASSPPRGMSSYEQYF.

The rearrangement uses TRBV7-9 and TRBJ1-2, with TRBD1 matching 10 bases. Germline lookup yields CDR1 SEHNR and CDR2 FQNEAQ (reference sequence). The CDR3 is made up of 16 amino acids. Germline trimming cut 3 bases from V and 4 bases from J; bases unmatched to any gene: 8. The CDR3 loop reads CASSFLGQGSFYGYTF. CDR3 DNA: TGTGCCAGCAGCTTTTTGGGACAGGGGTCTTTCTATGGCTACACCTTC.

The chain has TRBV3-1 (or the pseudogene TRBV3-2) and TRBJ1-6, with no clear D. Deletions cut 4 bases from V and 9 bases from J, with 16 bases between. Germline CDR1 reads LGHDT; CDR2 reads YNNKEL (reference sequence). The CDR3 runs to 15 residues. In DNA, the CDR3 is TGTGCCAGCAGCCCCCTCCTTGGAAGCGGTTCACCCCTCCACTTT. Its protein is CASSPLLGSGSPLHF.